This entry lists 17 T cell receptor beta chains sequenced from one sample in a study of monozygotic twins with inflammatory bowel disease. TCRdb derives one entry per CDR3 protein from the 5' RACE reads, leaving out DNA. The sample spans roughly 170,000 distinct CDR3 sequences; the ten largest clones claim less than 7.5%. What was sequenced was blood. The receptor source for this set is a human donor with ulcerative colitis or Crohn's disease, or a healthy co-twin of an affected twin (not recorded which).

The J gene is TRBJ2-1, the V gene TRBV21-1; the D call from TCRdb, TRBD1, cannot be confirmed without DNA. TRBV21-1 is described as a pseudogene. This CDR3 comprises 11 residues. The CDR3 loop is CASSSGLQGFF.

The chain has TRBV5-4 and TRBJ2-3; TCRdb's D call of TRBD2 is untestable without DNA. This CDR3 is 17 amino acids long. Germline V gene data show CDR1 as SGHNT and CDR2 as YYREEE (reference sequence). CDR3 loop: CASSFGLAGGSTDTQYF.

The chain links TRBV19 to TRBJ1-1. The germline V gene encodes CDR1 LNHDA and CDR2 SQIVND (reference sequence). The CDR3 spans 15 residues. CDR3 protein: CASSIRNREGTEAFF.

This rearrangement joins TRBV6-5 to TRBJ1-1; TCRdb's assignment of TRBD1 cannot be checked, as there is no DNA. Germline V gene sequence: CDR1 MNHEY, CDR2 SVGAGI. The CDR3 contains 13 residues. Here the CDR3 reads CASLGQGNTEAFF.

This chain connects TRBV6-1 to TRBJ1-1; TCRdb lists TRBD1, though no DNA is available to test this call. CDR1 MNHNS and CDR2 SASEGT come from the germline V gene. The CDR3 is 15 residues long. The CDR3 loop reads CASKDEGVLNTEAFF.

This rearrangement joins TRBV6-1 to TRBJ1-5; the D call of TRBD1 rests on TCRdb alone, since no DNA is present to check it. The V gene's germline CDR1 is MNHNS and CDR2 SASEGT. The length of the CDR3 is 16 residues. CDR3: CASSGPTADSNQPQHF.

This sequence joins TRBV12-3 or TRBV12-4 and TRBJ1-2; without DNA, the TCRdb call of TRBD1 cannot be checked. The CDR3 length is 14 residues. The CDR3 here is CASSLGQERHGYTF.

The chain joins TRBV9 to TRBJ1-5. This CDR3 comprises 14 residues. Germline V gene data show CDR1 as SGDLS and CDR2 as YYNGEE. The CDR3: CASSVTSTNQPQHF.

This chain uses TRBV4-3 with TRBJ2-2; TCRdb's D call, TRBD1, is unchecked because there is no DNA. From germline, CDR1 is LGHNA and CDR2 YSLEER. The CDR3 is 13 amino acids. The CDR3 sequence: CASQRSGAGELFF.

This chain joins TRBV6-1 and TRBJ2-5; TCRdb indicates TRBD1, and absent DNA this call remains unverified. The CDR3 sequence is 13 residues long. Germline CDR1 reads MNHNS; CDR2 reads SASEGT. CDR3 region: CASIPRGLKTQYF.

The chain couples TRBV7-2 to TRBJ2-7; TCRdb proposes TRBD1, but this gene call is untestable without DNA. CDR3 length: 14 residues. The germline gives CDR1 SGHTA, CDR2 FQGNSA. This chain's CDR3 is CASSLISGSHEQYF.

The V gene is TRBV4-1, the J gene TRBJ1-5. The germline gives CDR1 MGHRA, CDR2 YSYEKL. CDR3 size: 14 residues. The CDR3 sequence is CASSQDHGNQPQHF.

This rearrangement joins TRBV6-5 to TRBJ1-5. CDR1 MNHEY and CDR2 SVGAGI come from the germline V gene. The CDR3 is 15 residues long. The CDR3 loop is CASSYSGALNQPQHF.

The V gene is TRBV18, the J gene TRBJ2-7; the TCRdb call, TRBD1, lacks DNA for checking. The CDR3 is 13 residues long. In germline, CDR1 is KGHSH, CDR2 LQKENI. The CDR3 is CASSPGTLYEQYF.

The chain links TRBV19 to TRBJ1-1; TCRdb names TRBD1, which stays unverified in the absence of DNA. Germline CDR1 is LNHDA and CDR2 is SQIVND (reference sequence). This CDR3 region has 14 residues. CDR3 loop: CASSIGQGASEAFF.

This chain connects TRBV19 to TRBJ1-6; TCRdb's D call, TRBD1, is unchecked because there is no DNA. This CDR3 has 13 residues. Germline values: CDR1 LNHDA, CDR2 SQIVND (reference sequence). CDR3 region: CASQGVMSSPLHF.

The genes are TRBV28 and TRBJ2-1; TCRdb returns TRBD1, unconfirmable since there is no DNA. Per germline, CDR1 MDHEN and CDR2 SYDVKM. The CDR3 runs to 15 residues. This CDR3 reads CASSLEEGVQNEQFF. The whole variable domain, filled in from reference TRBV28 and TRBJ2-1, reads DVKVTQSSRYLVKRTGEKVFLECVQDMDHENMFWYRQDPGLGLRLIYFSYDVKMKEKGDIPEGYSVSREKKERFSLILESASTNQTSMYLCASSLEEGVQNEQFFGPGTRLTVL.